These T cell receptor beta chains were read from a single sample in a study of blood T cell repertoires in COVID-19. Sequencing was performed with immunoSEQ multiplex PCR; in TCRdb, only in-frame clones are kept and a portion is missing. This table holds 300,000 to 500,000 clones, roughly 90% found once. The specimen sequenced was PBMCs or T cells enriched from blood (not recorded which). These receptors came from a young woman with acute COVID-19. The conserved cysteine and the conserved F or W are not part of the CDR3 here.

ASSIEGDQPQH	TRBV19
ASSLGGPGNQPQH	TRBV3-1/TRBV3-2
ATSDIRRYNSPLH	TRBV24-1
SSRGSNYGYT	TRBV29-1
ASSLGQGRRTEAF	TRBV5-6
ASRRDRFTLDTQY	TRBV6-5
ASSLVVQGVTGANVLT	TRBV5-1
ASSFKRGGGYT	TRBV27
ASTPDRAGITEAF	TRBV6-2/TRBV6-3
ASSVGGETNTGELF	TRBV9
ASSVVGRVDSGANVLT	TRBV9
ASSLVIMADFYNEQF	TRBV7-2
ASSQYSNYGYT	TRBV14
ASSLSSANYGYT	TRBV7-8
ASSYSRVGTEAF	TRBV6-5
AWSGPRDRGGTEAF	TRBV30
ACIIRRGGTEAF	TRBV30
ASSSVTGLHEQY	TRBV6-2/TRBV6-3
ASKGTNPGGEQY	TRBV10-3
ASSPQGSQPQH	TRBV5-5
ASNDRAGEGTGELF	TRBV2
AWTVDSYNSPLH	TRBV30
ATSEAGVDTGELF	TRBV24-1
AWNYGSSGNTIY	TRBV30
ASSLGPSGTEAF	TRBV5-6
ASSYRAGVGELF	TRBV7-3
ASSLSGTGNTEAF	TRBV5-6
ASSPVTNTGELF	TRBV18
ASSPSMAAGELF	TRBV4-3